This T cell receptor (beta chain) was sequenced in a study of PD-L1 blockade in urothelial cancer. Study-wide background: About nine tenths of the roughly 29 patients were men with bladder-origin urothelial cancer. Blood-derived samples held a median about 150,000 T cells. Notes on the study in general: TCR clonality was measured in pretreatment peripheral blood. Clonality below the median predicted better survival.

Described time point: pretreatment peripheral blood. The table came from immunoSEQ multiplex PCR; TCRdb's copy has only in-frame clones and leaves some out. Here the sample spans roughly 50,000 clones, around 74% being singletons. About this clone itself: The antigen remains unidentified.

V lost 3 bases and J lost 6, with 10 bases in between. Germline V gives CDR1 SGDLS, CDR2 YYNGEE. This CDR3 is built from 13 residues. The receptor was derived from a man in his sixties or seventies with urothelial cancer. Material: PBMCs, obtained around atezolizumab (anti-PD-L1) treatment. The rearrangement uses TRBV9 and TRBJ1-5; D is ambiguous. CDR3 nucleotide sequence: TGTGCCAGCAGCGCCCTACCGGGTCAGCCCCAGCATTTT. This gives the protein CASSALPGQPQHF. Full variable domain (rest looked up from reference TRBV9 and TRBJ1-5): DSGVTQTPKHLITATGQRVTLRCSPRSGDLSVYWYQQSLDQGLQFLIQYYNGEERAKGNILERFSAQQFPDLHSELNLSSLELGDSALYFCASSALPGQPQHFGDGTRLSIL.